What follows are 31 T cell receptor beta chains derived from one specimen sequenced in a study of T cell changes during pregnancy in multiple sclerosis. Libraries were prepared by immunoSEQ multiplex PCR; TCRdb keeps only in-frame clonotypes and omits some of them. The table shows around 85,000 clones, with about 90% occurring only once. The sample in question was PBMCs, obtained in the first trimester of pregnancy. All receptors come from a female donor in good health, serving as a control in a pregnancy study. Some clones in this sample may be carry-over from other donors' samples.

The rearrangement joins TRBV4-3 to TRBJ1-1; possible D gene TRBD1, 5 bases. The CDR3 loop spans 15 amino acids. Germline V gene data show CDR1 as LGHNA and CDR2 as YSLEER. V was clipped by 0 bases and J by 6 bases, with 14 bases between them. The CDR3 spells CASSQDWGVIAEAFF. As DNA, the CDR3 is TGCGCCAGCAGCCAAGATTGGGGGGTCATCGCTGAAGCTTTCTTT.

The chain uses TRBV27 and TRBJ2-6, with D perhaps TRBD1 (6 bases). CDR3 length equals 18 residues. V dropped 5 bases and J dropped 1 base, with 18 bases sitting between them. Germline assignment: CDR1 MNHEY and CDR2 SMNVEV (reference sequence). CDR3 amino acids: CASSPPGRGVSGANVLTF. The CDR3 coding sequence is TGTGCCAGCAGTCCCCCCGGCAGGGGAGTATCTGGGGCCAACGTCCTGACTTTC.

V is TRBV6-4 and J is TRBJ1-2; the D is unclear. Trimming pared 6 bases from V and 4 bases from J, leaving 15 bases between. This CDR3 spans 14 amino acids. Germline V gene lookup returns CDR1 MRHNA and CDR2 SNTAGT. In DNA form, the CDR3 reads TGTGCCAGCAGCCGGGATACCGCCTCCTATGGCTACACCTTC. Translation: CASSRDTASYGYTF.

This clone was detected once. The V gene is TRBV10-3, the J gene TRBJ1-1; no clear D gene. V was cut by 7 bases and J by 1 base, with 7 bases left in between. Germline lookup yields CDR1 ENHRY and CDR2 SYGVKD. The CDR3 runs 12 residues. The CDR3 region is CAITSGNTEAFF. In DNA, the CDR3 is TGTGCCATCACATCCGGGAACACTGAAGCTTTCTTT.

This sequence joins TRBV9 and TRBJ1-5; a possible D gene is TRBD1 (6 bases). The CDR3 totals 14 residues. The V end was cut by 4 bases, the J end by 4 bases, with 12 bases between. In germline, CDR1 is SGDLS, CDR2 YYNGEE. CDR3 in DNA: TGTGCCAGCAGCATCGGGACACTTAATCAGCCCCAGCATTTT. It codes for CASSIGTLNQPQHF.

The chain is built from TRBV5-1 and TRBJ2-3; a weak D match, TRBD2 (5 bases). Germline lookup yields CDR1 SGHRS and CDR2 YFSETQ. The CDR3 totals 14 residues. V was clipped by 0 bases and J by 0 bases, with 5 bases between them. The CDR3 nucleotides are TGCGCCAGCAGCTTGGGCGGGAGCACAGATACGCAGTATTTT. It specifies CASSLGGSTDTQYF.

The rearrangement joins TRBV29-1 to TRBJ2-2, with 8 bases that match TRBD1. The CDR3 runs to 14 residues. Germline lookup yields CDR1 SQVTM and CDR2 ANQGSEA. With 4 bases clipped from V and 8 bases from J, the junction kept 9 bases outside the gene matches. CDR3 in amino acids: CSVVYVRGRGELFF. The CDR3 DNA reads TGCAGCGTTGTGTATGTCAGGGGGCGTGGGGAGCTGTTTTTT.

CDR3 protein: CASSQAIAGGTGELFF. The CDR3 DNA follows: TGTGCCAGCAGCCAAGCTATTGCGGGGGGCACCGGGGAGCTGTTTTTT. The chain uses TRBV4-2 and TRBJ2-2; TRBD2 matches 8 bases. Germline CDR1 reads LGHNA; CDR2 reads YNFKEQ. The J segment lost 4 bases and the V segment lost 1 base, leaving 5 bases of the junction unmatched. The CDR3 consists of 16 residues.

The chain combines TRBV27 with TRBJ2-2; TRBD2 matches at 8 bases. CDR3 length equals 13 residues. J was trimmed by 4 bases and V by 7 bases; bases with no gene match: 2. Germline V lookup: CDR1 MNHEY, CDR2 SMNVEV (reference sequence). In DNA, the CDR3 is TGTGCCAGCATCAGCGGGGGCACCGGGGAGCTGTTTTTT. Amino acid sequence: CASISGGTGELFF.

This clone has just a few counts. This chain joins TRBV27 and TRBJ1-1, with TRBD1 as a possible D gene (6 bases). From germline, CDR1 is MNHEY and CDR2 SMNVEV (reference sequence). The CDR3 length is 14 residues. The V end lost 7 bases, the J end lost 3 bases, and 15 bases lay between the germline ends. The CDR3 bases are TGTGCCAGCATTTGGACAGCCTCCTACACTGAAGCTTTCTTT. Its protein product is CASIWTASYTEAFF.

The gene calls are TRBV5-4 and TRBJ1-4; D possibly corresponds to TRBD1 (5 bases). This CDR3 has 16 residues. CDR1 SGHNT and CDR2 YYREEE come from the germline V gene (reference sequence). The V gene lost 2 bases and the J gene lost 8 bases, with 19 bases spanning the gap. The CDR3 protein is CASSLSGWGGREKLFF. CDR3 coding DNA: TGTGCCAGCAGCTTATCCGGCTGGGGCGGGAGAGAAAAACTGTTTTTT.

The chain links TRBV30 to TRBJ2-1; D perhaps matches TRBD2 (6 bases). Per germline, CDR1 GTSNPN and CDR2 SVGIG (reference sequence). CDR3 length: 15 amino acids. With 0 bases removed from V and 4 bases from J, the gap between germline ends came to 13 bases. CDR3 nucleotides: TGTGCCTGGAGTGTACTGGGGGGAGGTTACAATGAGCAGTTCTTC. This translates into CAWSVLGGGYNEQFF.

The V call is TRBV4-3, the J call TRBJ2-1; D might be TRBD1 (7 bases). The V end lost 0 bases, the J end lost 13 bases, and 19 bases lay between the germline ends. The V gene's germline CDR1 is LGHNA and CDR2 YSLEER. This CDR3 region has 15 residues. The CDR3: CASSQDEGAGWRQFF. The CDR3 DNA is TGCGCCAGCAGCCAAGATGAGGGGGCGGGGTGGCGACAGTTCTTC.

The chain uses TRBV5-4 and TRBJ2-1; D unclear. The V gene lost 0 bases and the J gene lost 9 bases, with 7 bases spanning the gap. Germline CDR1 SGHNT, CDR2 YYREEE (reference sequence). There are 12 residues in the CDR3. The DNA for the CDR3 is TGTGCCAGCAGCTTGGGTTCGGGTGAGCAGTTCTTC. Its protein product is CASSLGSGEQFF. Together with reference TRBV5-4 and TRBJ2-1, the CDR3 gives the full variable domain: ETGVTQSPTHLIKTRGQQVTLRCSSQSGHNTVSWYQQALGQGPQFIFQYYREEENGRGNFPPRFSGLQFPNYSSELNVNALELDDSALYLCASSLGSGEQFFGPGTRLTVL.

The genes are TRBV6-1 and TRBJ2-7; tentatively, D is TRBD1 (5 bases). Germline CDR1 is MNHNS and CDR2 is SASEGT. The germline V and J ends were trimmed by 2 bases and 2 bases, with 7 bases remaining between them. This CDR3 comprises 13 residues. The CDR3 DNA sequence: TGTGCCAGCAGTGAAAGGGGTCCCTACGAGCAGTACTTC. It specifies CASSERGPYEQYF.

The CDR3 nucleotides read TGTGCCAGCAGTGAATGGCAGGACAATCAGCCCCAGCATTTT. It yields the protein CASSEWQDNQPQHF. The gene calls are TRBV2 and TRBJ1-5; no firm D call. Germline CDR1 reads SNHLY; CDR2 reads FYNNEI. The CDR3 is made up of 14 amino acids. V was clipped by 2 bases and J by 3 bases, with 8 bases between them.

The chain carries TRBV19 and TRBJ2-5, with 7 bases fitting TRBD1. The CDR3 totals 16 residues. The germline V gene has CDR1 LNHDA and CDR2 SQIVND (reference sequence). Germline trimming cut 1 base from V and 4 bases from J; bases unmatched to any gene: 9. CDR3 coding DNA: TGTGCCAGTAGTATAGTAGGGACAGTACAGAGAGAGACCCAGTACTTC. It encodes CASSIVGTVQRETQYF.

The chain recombines TRBV6-1 with TRBJ1-5; TRBD1 might be the D (5 bases). From germline, CDR1 is MNHNS and CDR2 SASEGT. V was trimmed by 0 bases and J by 6 bases, leaving 15 bases between them. The CDR3 has 16 residues. The CDR3 nucleotides are TGTGCCAGCAGTGAAGCATTGGGGCCGGTTGCTCAGCCCCAGCATTTT. Its protein is CASSEALGPVAQPQHF.

The chain employs TRBV5-6 and TRBJ1-5; D not certain. Germline-derived CDR1 and CDR2 are SGHDT and YYEEEE. The V and J ends lost 0 bases and 4 bases respectively, with 11 bases between them. The CDR3 sequence is 15 residues long. Here the CDR3 DNA reads TGTGCCAGCAGCTTGGCCAAGGTCGGGAATCAGCCCCAGCATTTT. As protein: CASSLAKVGNQPQHF.

The rearrangement joins TRBV4-1 to TRBJ1-3; D not certain. The V and J ends lost 0 bases and 0 bases respectively, with 6 bases between them. Germline V gene lookup returns CDR1 MGHRA and CDR2 YSYEKL. This CDR3 has 15 amino acids. The chain's CDR3 is CASSQDRVSGNTIYF. CDR3 bases: TGCGCCAGCAGCCAAGATCGGGTCTCTGGAAACACCATATATTTT.

For the CDR3, the DNA is TGTGCCAGCAGTCTAGCGGTAAACTACAATGAGCAGTTCTTC. Its protein product is CASSLAVNYNEQFF. The J gene is TRBJ2-1, the V gene TRBV27, with 7 bases identical to TRBD2. Germline V CDR1 and CDR2: MNHEY, SMNVEV (reference sequence). V trimming: 5 bases; J trimming: 3 bases; junction bases outside the gene matches: 4. This CDR3 comprises 14 residues.

CDR3 DNA sequence: TGCAGCGTTGAACGGGCAGGGGGCGATGGCTACACCTTC. This sequence encodes CSVERAGGDGYTF. This rearrangement joins TRBV29-1 to TRBJ1-2, with 8 nucleotides matching TRBD1. This CDR3 is 13 amino acids long. Looked up from germline, CDR1 is SQVTM and CDR2 is ANQGSEA. V was pared by 2 bases and J by 6 bases, with 5 bases of the junction left unmatched.

The V and J genes are TRBV9 and TRBJ2-3; D unclear. The V gene's germline CDR1 is SGDLS and CDR2 YYNGEE. The V end was cut by 2 bases, the J end by 3 bases, with 7 bases between. This CDR3 spans 13 amino acids. CDR3 residues: CASSVAKTDTQYF. CDR3 coding DNA: TGTGCCAGCAGCGTTGCGAAAACAGATACGCAGTATTTT.

The V and J genes are TRBV25-1 and TRBJ2-5; TRBD2 is a possible D gene (6 bases). Germline CDR1 and CDR2: MGHDK and SYGVNS. The ends were cut back, 6 bases at V and 7 bases at J, with 27 bases in the middle. The CDR3 has 17 residues. CDR3 bases: TGTGCCAGCAGCCCCGGGGGACTCAGAACCGGAGAGGGGACCCAGTACTTC. As protein: CASSPGGLRTGEGTQYF.

The chain carries TRBV19 and TRBJ2-5, with a weak D call TRBD1 (6 bases). V dropped 9 bases and J dropped 2 bases, with 13 bases sitting between them. The CDR3 loop spans 13 amino acids. CDR1 is LNHDA, CDR2 SQIVND, per germline (reference sequence). This CDR3 is CASRQATQETQYF. For the CDR3, the DNA is TGTGCCAGCCGACAGGCGACACAAGAGACCCAGTACTTC.

CDR3 in amino acids: CASSHPRWGGSGANVLTF. DNA for the CDR3: TGTGCCAGCAGCCATCCCCGATGGGGGGGTTCTGGGGCCAACGTCCTGACTTTC. The chain is built from TRBV4-2 and TRBJ2-6; 7 positions match TRBD2. The CDR3 contains 18 residues. Losses at the gene ends were 3 bases for V and 1 base for J; bases not matched to a gene: 9. Germline V gene sequence: CDR1 LGHNA, CDR2 YNFKEQ.

The chain combines TRBV25-1 with TRBJ2-1; D is possibly TRBD2 (6 bases). CDR3 length: 14 amino acids. CDR1 and CDR2 (germline): MGHDK, SYGVNS. V was trimmed by 3 bases and J by 4 bases, leaving 10 bases between them. The CDR3 DNA reads as TGTGCCAGCAGTGAGGCGGGGCAGTACAATGAGCAGTTCTTC. The encoded protein is CASSEAGQYNEQFF.

This chain connects TRBV27 to TRBJ2-3, with 7 positions matching TRBD2. V was clipped by 8 bases and J by 3 bases; unmatched bases: 14. The germline gives CDR1 MNHEY, CDR2 SMNVEV (reference sequence). This CDR3 has 16 residues. The CDR3: CASAPAGRPQTDTQYF. In DNA form, the CDR3 reads TGTGCCAGCGCACCCGCCGGGAGGCCGCAAACAGATACGCAGTATTTT.

The chain couples TRBV19 to TRBJ1-6; TRBD1 matches at 7 bases. The CDR3 runs to 16 residues. Germline trimming cut 2 bases from V and 2 bases from J; bases unmatched to any gene: 3. CDR1 LNHDA and CDR2 SQIVND come from the germline V gene (reference sequence). CDR3 in DNA: TGTGCCAGTAGTATAACCGGGACAGCCTATAATTCACCCCTCCACTTT. It translates to CASSITGTAYNSPLHF.

The genes are TRBV19 and TRBJ2-3; a weak D match, TRBD1 (6 bases). Looked up from germline, CDR1 is LNHDA and CDR2 is SQIVND (reference sequence). The CDR3 runs 16 residues. V was pared by 4 bases and J by 2 bases, with 16 bases between. CDR3 nucleotide sequence: TGTGCCAGTAGTAACCCCTGGACAGACCACACAGATACGCAGTATTTT. It translates to CASSNPWTDHTDTQYF.

The rearrangement links TRBV6-1 to TRBJ1-6, with D possibly matching TRBD1 (6 bases). The CDR3 runs 13 residues. Trimming cost V 3 bases and J 7 bases, with 7 bases left between them. CDR1 MNHNS and CDR2 SASEGT come from the germline V gene. CDR3 in amino acids: CASSDGQNSPLHF. The CDR3 DNA sequence: TGTGCCAGCAGTGACGGACAGAATTCACCCCTCCACTTT.